This passage covers 2 T cell receptor beta chains from one sample sequenced in a study of T-cell reconstitution after alpha-beta-depleted transplantation in children. Researchers prepared the TCRbeta library using unique molecular identifiers, the study reports. TCRdb re-analysed the PCR reads in MiXCR, keeping a single row per CDR3 protein. The repertoire holds nearly 400,000 distinct CDR3 sequences, with over 20% as singletons. Source: PBMCs from the stem cell graft donor, taken from the stem cell graft. The receptors were gathered from a human donor who donated a stem cell graft to a child with acute myeloid leukemia.

The chain carries TRBV12-3 or TRBV12-4 and TRBJ2-7; 10 bases are a match to TRBD1. The CDR3 contains 14 residues. V lost 6 bases, J lost 6 bases, and 8 bases stayed unmatched. CDR3 coding DNA: TGTGCCAGCAGGGCGACAGGGGGCGGGGGCGAGCAGTACTTC. Protein: CASRATGGGGEQYF.

There are a few counts of this clonotype. The rearrangement links TRBV12-3 or TRBV12-4 to TRBJ2-3; the D call may be TRBD1 or TRBD2 (5 bases each). V was pared by 6 bases and J by 1 base, with 11 bases between. This CDR3 is built from 14 residues. This CDR3 is CASSRDLRTDTQYF. DNA for the CDR3: TGTGCCAGCAGCCGGGACCTACGCACAGATACGCAGTATTTT.